This is a list of T cell receptor beta chains from one sample in a study of blood T cell repertoires in COVID-19. Sequencing used immunoSEQ multiplex PCR; TCRdb keeps in-frame clones, though not all of them. Here the sample spans 310,000 or so clones, roughly 86% being singletons. Sequences were obtained from peripheral blood. The receptor set was obtained from a woman younger than 45 who had recovered from COVID-19. Each CDR3 is given with its conserved first and last residue. Each record gives: D gene, V gene, clone size, J gene, CDR3 protein, CDR3 DNA. D genes are given only for firm matches. The listing skips clone size in some rows; elsewhere it reads once, few, many or a size class.

-	TRBV6-2/TRBV6-3	-	TRBJ2-1	CASSSGSSSYNEQFF	TGTGCCAGCAGTAGCGGATCTTCATCCTACAATGAGCAGTTCTTC
-	TRBV5-1	once	TRBJ2-1	CASSFQHAGNRNEQFF	TGCGCCAGCAGCTTTCAACACGCAGGGAATCGCAATGAGCAGTTCTTC
TRBD1	TRBV7-8	-	TRBJ1-1	CASSPRTGVAFF	TGTGCCAGCAGCCCGCGGACAGGGGTCGCTTTCTTT
-	TRBV6-4	-	TRBJ1-5	CASSSGPGGQPQHF	TGTGCCAGCAGTTCCGGACCCGGCGGGCAGCCCCAGCATTTT
-	TRBV30	-	TRBJ1-1	CAWSKFGGGAFF	TGTGCCTGGAGTAAGTTCGGGGGGGGAGCTTTCTTT
TRBD1	TRBV5-1	few	TRBJ2-3	CASSLRPGQVADTQYF	TGCGCCAGCAGCTTGAGGCCGGGACAGGTAGCAGATACGCAGTATTTT
-	TRBV11-2	-	TRBJ2-2	CASSLEQNTGELFF	TGTGCCAGCAGCTTAGAACAGAACACCGGGGAGCTGTTTTTT
-	TRBV30	-	TRBJ2-5	CAWRLQGETQYF	TGTGCCTGGAGGTTACAGGGAGAGACCCAGTACTTC
TRBD2	TRBV11-3	-	TRBJ2-1	CASSSGYNEQFF	TGTGCCAGCAGTAGCGGGTACAATGAGCAGTTCTTC
-	TRBV5-1	-	TRBJ2-1	CASSLVQGGYNEQFF	TGCGCCAGCAGCTTGGTTCAGGGTGGGTACAATGAGCAGTTCTTC
-	TRBV28	-	TRBJ2-7	CASSSFFAGNYYEQYF	TGTGCCAGCAGTTCCTTTTTTGCGGGGAACTACTACGAGCAGTACTTC
TRBD1	TRBV19	-	TRBJ1-2	CASKETGTGISYTF	TGTGCCAGTAAGGAGACCGGGACAGGCATTAGCTACACCTTC
TRBD1	TRBV29-1	-	TRBJ1-1	CSVYTGGPGTEAFF	TGCAGCGTTTATACAGGGGGCCCGGGGACTGAAGCTTTCTTT
-	TRBV2	-	TRBJ2-7	CASSVGHSYEQYF	TGTGCCAGCAGTGTCGGTCACTCCTACGAGCAGTACTTC
TRBD1	TRBV3-1/TRBV3-2	few	TRBJ2-5	CASSLGGGYGETQYF	TGTGCCAGCAGCTTAGGGGGCGGATACGGAGAGACCCAGTACTTC
-	TRBV5-8	-	TRBJ1-4	CASSLEGDITNEKLFF	TGTGCCAGCAGCTTGGAAGGGGATATAACTAATGAAAAACTGTTTTTT
TRBD2	TRBV11-1	-	TRBJ2-1	CASSPRRVAGDNEQFF	TGTGCCAGCAGCCCAAGAAGAGTAGCGGGGGACAATGAGCAGTTCTTC
-	TRBV14	-	TRBJ2-7	CASSQVYRTYEQYF	TGTGCCAGCAGCCAAGTATACAGAACCTACGAGCAGTACTTC
TRBD1	TRBV9	-	TRBJ2-1	CASSLGQGNNEQFF	TGTGCCAGCAGCCTCGGACAGGGGAACAATGAGCAGTTCTTC
TRBD1	TRBV29-1	once	TRBJ1-2	CSADGTGSTQDYGYTF	TGCAGCGCCGACGGGACAGGGAGCACCCAGGACTATGGCTACACCTTC
-	TRBV19	-	TRBJ1-3	CASKQVSSGNTIYF	TGTGCCAGTAAACAGGTCAGCTCTGGAAACACCATATATTTT
-	TRBV24-1	-	TRBJ2-1	CATSDARGTTNEQFF	TGTGCCACCAGTGATGCGAGGGGGACGACAAATGAGCAGTTCTTC
TRBD2	TRBV5-4	-	TRBJ2-1	CASSPGLAVNEQFF	TGTGCCAGCAGCCCAGGACTAGCGGTCAATGAGCAGTTCTTC
-	TRBV28	-	TRBJ1-6	CASSLPGVAENSPLHF	TGTGCCAGCAGTTTGCCAGGGGTTGCCGAAAATTCACCCCTCCACTTT
TRBD1	TRBV19	few	TRBJ1-5	CASSMTGTDNQPQHF	TGTGCCAGTAGTATGACAGGGACAGATAATCAGCCCCAGCATTTT
TRBD2	TRBV2	-	TRBJ2-1	CASSPSGGTYNEQFF	TGTGCCAGCAGTCCTAGCGGGGGGACCTACAATGAGCAGTTCTTC
-	TRBV5-4	-	TRBJ1-1	CASRSGVEAFF	TGTGCCAGCCGTTCAGGGGTTGAAGCTTTCTTT
-	TRBV4-2	-	TRBJ1-6	CASSQERTSTDSPLHF	TGTGCCAGCAGCCAAGAGAGGACTAGCACGGATTCACCCCTCCACTTT
-	TRBV19	few	TRBJ1-6	CASSIDLRQGLTLHF	TGTGCCAGTAGTATAGATCTTCGGCAGGGGCTCACCCTCCACTTT
-	TRBV19	-	TRBJ1-4	CASSMAWRANEKLFF	TGTGCCAGTAGTATGGCCTGGCGGGCTAATGAAAAACTGTTTTTT
-	TRBV28	once	TRBJ2-5	CASSSPRGSNRTQYF	TGTGCCAGCAGTTCCCCAAGGGGGAGCAATCGGACCCAGTACTTC
-	TRBV11-2	few	TRBJ2-7	CASSLGRNEQYF	TGTGCCAGCAGCTTAGGCAGAAACGAGCAGTACTTC
TRBD2	TRBV27	-	TRBJ2-2	CASSLSGARGRGELFF	TGTGCCAGCAGTTTAAGCGGGGCCCGGGGTAGGGGGGAGCTGTTTTTT
-	TRBV12-3/TRBV12-4	-	TRBJ2-5	CASTSSVQETQYF	TGTGCCAGCACCTCCTCGGTTCAAGAGACCCAGTACTTC
-	TRBV15	few	TRBJ2-5	CATSNDQGGTQYF	TGTGCCACCAGTAACGACCAGGGGGGGACCCAGTACTTC
-	TRBV2	-	TRBJ2-7	CASSANRTPYEQYF	TGTGCCAGCAGTGCAAATAGGACACCTTACGAGCAGTACTTC
TRBD2	TRBV27	-	TRBJ2-2	CASGASGRADTGELFF	TGTGCCAGCGGGGCTAGCGGGAGAGCCGACACCGGGGAGCTGTTTTTT
-	TRBV27	-	TRBJ1-1	CASRPRVMNTEAFF	TGTGCCAGCAGACCCAGGGTCATGAACACTGAAGCTTTCTTT
TRBD2	TRBV7-9	-	TRBJ2-7	CASSSQAAGVVSEQYF	TGTGCCAGCAGCTCCCAGGCGGCGGGAGTAGTGTCCGAGCAGTACTTC
TRBD1	TRBV5-6	-	TRBJ2-1	CASSFETGRNEQFF	TGTGCCAGCAGCTTTGAGACAGGGCGCAATGAGCAGTTCTTC
-	TRBV18	-	TRBJ1-4	CASFMTNTNEKLFF	TGTGCCAGCTTTATGACAAACACTAATGAAAAACTGTTTTTT
-	TRBV5-1	-	TRBJ1-4	CASRDRTNEKLFF	TGCGCCAGCAGGGACAGAACTAATGAAAAACTGTTTTTT
-	TRBV7-9	-	TRBJ1-4	CASRDTSEKLFF	TGTGCCAGCCGAGATACGTCGGAAAAACTGTTTTTT
TRBD2	TRBV7-2	once	TRBJ2-7	CATRGQREGHNEQYF	TGTGCCACCCGCGGCCAGCGGGAGGGCCACAACGAGCAGTACTTC
-	TRBV29-1	-	TRBJ2-5	CSVVRETQYF	TGCAGCGTTGTCCGAGAGACCCAGTACTTC
-	TRBV6-6	few	TRBJ1-1	CASSPPGNTEAFF	TGTGCCAGCAGTCCCCCAGGGAACACTGAAGCTTTCTTT
-	TRBV27	-	TRBJ2-5	CASSLGLAGETQYF	TGTGCCAGCAGTTTGGGCCTAGCAGGAGAGACCCAGTACTTC
TRBD1	TRBV4-3	-	TRBJ1-2	CASSQDGTDFGGYTF	TGCGCCAGCAGCCAAGACGGGACAGACTTCGGTGGCTACACCTTC
-	TRBV6-5	-	TRBJ2-3	CASSPFGRTDTQYF	TGTGCCAGCAGTCCCTTTGGGCGCACAGATACGCAGTATTTT
-	TRBV18	-	TRBJ2-5	CASSPPGGLQETQYF	TGTGCCAGCTCACCACCGGGGGGGCTGCAAGAGACCCAGTACTTC
-	TRBV13	-	TRBJ1-6	CASSLSAFYNSPLHF	TGTGCCAGCAGCTTAAGCGCCTTTTATAATTCACCCCTCCACTTT
-	TRBV28	once	TRBJ1-6	CATVRETGNRHLNSPLHF	TGTGCCACGGTGAGGGAGACAGGCAACCGCCACCTTAATTCACCCCTCCACTTT
-	TRBV2	-	TRBJ2-1	CASRETGFSYNEQFF	TGTGCCAGCAGGGAAACAGGGTTCTCCTACAATGAGCAGTTCTTC
-	TRBV11-2	once	TRBJ2-5	CASSLRAGQETQYF	TGTGCCAGCAGCTTAAGGGCAGGGCAAGAGACCCAGTACTTC
-	TRBV29-1	-	TRBJ1-3	CSVDGAISGNTIYF	TGCAGCGTTGATGGGGCTATCTCTGGAAACACCATATATTTT
TRBD1	TRBV18	few	TRBJ2-3	CASSPGTGTDTQYF	TGTGCCAGCTCCCCCGGGACAGGGACAGATACGCAGTATTTT
-	TRBV6-1	-	TRBJ1-5	CASSEGGGNQPQHF	TGTGCCAGCAGTGAAGGGGGCGGCAATCAGCCCCAGCATTTT
-	TRBV19	-	TRBJ2-7	CASSITQLAVYEQYF	TGTGCCAGTAGTATAACCCAGCTAGCAGTTTACGAGCAGTACTTC
TRBD1	TRBV28	-	TRBJ2-7	CASSSPTGGEGEQYF	TGTGCCAGCAGTTCCCCGACAGGGGGCGAGGGCGAGCAGTACTTC